The 29 T cell receptor beta chains below were found in one sample sequenced in a study of CD8+CD57+ T cells in acquired aplastic anemia. Researchers used genomic DNA as the template to profile TCR beta VDJ and CDR3. MiXCR, run by TCRdb on the reads, gives a single entry per CDR3 protein. The table records some 200,000 distinct CDR3 sequences, 65% of them present only once. All patients picked for sequencing had shown, by flow cytometry, an expansion of CD8+CD57+ cells. The sequencing sample was made of sorted CD4+, CD8+, or CD8+CD57+ T cells (not recorded which) from PBMCs. These receptors all stem from a human donor with aplastic anemia.

Only a few counts were recorded for this clonotype. J is TRBJ1-1 and V is TRBV10-3; D call uncertain. V was trimmed by 0 bases and J by 5 bases, leaving 22 bases between them. Germline V gives CDR1 ENHRY, CDR2 SYGVKD. The CDR3 loop spans 18 amino acids. The CDR3 here is CAISESPTRLTRKTEAFF. The DNA of the CDR3 is TGTGCCATCAGTGAGTCGCCCACCCGCCTTACACGGAAGACTGAAGCTTTCTTT.

The rearrangement joins TRBV20-1 to TRBJ1-1; 8 positions agree with TRBD1. Germline V gene lookup returns CDR1 DFQATT and CDR2 SNEGSKA (reference sequence). This CDR3 contains 16 residues. The V segment lost 6 bases and the J segment 4 bases; nucleotides outside the gene matches: 16. CDR3 DNA sequence: TGCAGTGCCAAGAGGCTGGGACAGGAAGTGCGCACTGAAGCTTTCTTT. It codes for CSAKRLGQEVRTEAFF.

The DNA of the CDR3 is TGTGCCAGCAGTGCTATTTTAGCGGGGGAGCAGTTCTTC. This translates into CASSAILAGEQFF. This chain links TRBV25-1 with TRBJ2-1; 8 bases map to TRBD2. Losses at the gene ends were 4 bases for V and 10 bases for J; bases not matched to a gene: 6. The CDR3 spans 13 residues. The germline V gene has CDR1 MGHDK and CDR2 SYGVNS. Together with reference TRBV25-1 and TRBJ2-1, the CDR3 gives the full variable domain: EADIYQTPRYLVIGTGKKITLECSQTMGHDKMYWYQQDPGMELHLIHYSYGVNSTEKGDLSSESTVSRIRTEHFPLTLESARPSHTSQYLCASSAILAGEQFFGPGTRLTVL.

The chain is built from TRBV5-8 and TRBJ1-1; possible D gene TRBD1, 6 bases. CDR3 length: 11 residues. CDR1 SGHTS and CDR2 YDEGEE come from the germline V gene. Trimming removed 0 bases from V and 11 bases from J, with 8 bases in between. The DNA for the CDR3 is TGTGCCAGCAGCTTGGCCCAGGGGGCTTTCTTT. Amino acid sequence: CASSLAQGAFF.

The V gene is TRBV7-2, the J gene TRBJ1-6; the D is unclear. Trimming removed 5 bases from V and 6 bases from J, with 14 bases in between. Germline V gene lookup returns CDR1 SGHTA and CDR2 FQGNSA. The CDR3 loop spans 15 amino acids. In nucleotides, the CDR3 is TGTGCCAGCAGCGGGAGGATCCGGAGTAATTCACCCCTCCACTTT. Amino acids: CASSGRIRSNSPLHF.

The chain couples TRBV7-3 to TRBJ2-7; TRBD1 aligns across 9 bases. V dropped 6 bases and J dropped 3; count of bases not matched to a gene: 3. From germline, CDR1 is SGHTA and CDR2 FQGTGA. The CDR3 runs to 13 residues. DNA of the CDR3: TGTGCCAGCAGTCGACAGGGGGGCTACGAGCAGTACTTC. Encoded protein: CASSRQGGYEQYF.

V is TRBV20-1 and J is TRBJ2-5; TRBD2 matches 8 bases. V dropped 6 bases and J dropped 0; count of bases not matched to a gene: 12. The CDR3 loop spans 16 amino acids. In germline, CDR1 is DFQATT, CDR2 SNEGSKA (reference sequence). The CDR3 loop is CSAAPAGGLNQETQYF. The DNA for the CDR3 is TGCAGTGCCGCTCCGGCGGGGGGACTAAACCAAGAGACCCAGTACTTC.

The table lists this clonotype with a few counts. The gene calls are TRBV7-6 and TRBJ1-3, with D hard to call. Trimming cost V 2 bases and J 4 bases, with 6 bases left between them. CDR3 length equals 13 residues. Germline V lookup: CDR1 SGHVS, CDR2 FNYEAQ. CDR3 loop: CASSLLEGNTIYF. CDR3 nucleotide sequence: TGTGCCAGCAGCTTATTGGAGGGAAACACCATATATTTT. Based on the CDR3 plus reference TRBV7-6 and TRBJ1-3, the full variable domain is GAGVSQSPRYKVTKRGQDVALRCDPISGHVSLYWYRQALGQGPEFLTYFNYEAQQDKSGLPNDRFSAERPEGSISTLTIQRTEQRDSAMYRCASSLLEGNTIYFGEGSWLTVV.

This clonotype was seen repeatedly, ten times or more. The CDR3 DNA follows: TGTGCCAGCAGCTTAGGGGGGGCTAGCACAGATACGCAGTATTTT. Translating it yields CASSLGGASTDTQYF. The chain links TRBV9 to TRBJ2-3, with a weak D call TRBD2 (7 bases). The germline gives CDR1 SGDLS, CDR2 YYNGEE. Deletions cut 4 bases from V and 0 bases from J, with 12 bases between. The CDR3 is 15 residues long.

This chain connects TRBV19 to TRBJ1-6; no reliable D call. Trimming took off 3 bases at V and 7 bases at J, with 4 bases between the two ends. Germline loops: CDR1 LNHDA, CDR2 SQIVND (reference sequence). The CDR3 is 12 amino acids. This CDR3 is CASSIWNSPLHF. The CDR3 DNA reads TGTGCCAGTAGTATTTGGAATTCACCCCTCCACTTT.

V is TRBV7-9 and J is TRBJ2-5, with D perhaps TRBD1 (6 bases). The germline V and J ends were trimmed by 2 bases and 5 bases, with 15 bases remaining between them. The CDR3 runs to 15 residues. Germline V gene lookup returns CDR1 SEHNR and CDR2 FQNEAQ (reference sequence). In DNA, the CDR3 is TGTGCCAGCAGCTTATCGGGTCGACAGGCGGAGACCCAGTACTTC. Translating it yields CASSLSGRQAETQYF.

The chain uses TRBV10-3 and TRBJ1-2; TRBD1 aligns across 9 bases. Germline CDR1 reads ENHRY; CDR2 reads SYGVKD. J gave up 7 bases and V 7 bases, and 7 bases lay outside the gene matches. The length of the CDR3 is 13 residues. The CDR3 here is CAIMGQGRSGYTF. Written as DNA, the CDR3 is TGTGCCATCATGGGACAGGGACGTTCTGGCTACACCTTC.

The sample holds a few counts of this clonotype. The chain employs TRBV2 and TRBJ1-5; D is possibly TRBD1 (5 bases). Germline V gives CDR1 SNHLY, CDR2 FYNNEI. This CDR3 region has 14 residues. The germline V and J ends were trimmed by 6 bases and 6 bases, with 15 bases remaining between them. The CDR3 region has the DNA TGTGCCAGCAGACCAGGGACGACGGGTCAGCCCCAGCATTTT. Translated, it gives CASRPGTTGQPQHF.

The chain combines TRBV7-9 with TRBJ1-5, with a weak D call TRBD1 (5 bases). V was trimmed by 2 bases and J by 8 bases, leaving 22 bases between them. This CDR3 contains 17 residues. Germline assignment: CDR1 SEHNR and CDR2 FQNEAQ (reference sequence). The CDR3 protein is CASSLRLTDEAGEPQHF. For the CDR3, the DNA is TGTGCCAGCAGCTTAAGGCTAACAGATGAGGCGGGGGAGCCCCAGCATTTT.

Comment on this clonotype: At one end, the junction sequence differs from germline, possibly due to a read error. This sequence joins TRBV24-1 and TRBJ1-5; 9 positions agree with TRBD1. This CDR3 comprises 16 residues. CDR1 and CDR2 from the germline V gene are KGHDR and SFDVKD. The CDR3 reads CASSERGQGSNQPQHF. The CDR3 coding sequence is TGTGCCAGCAGTGAGAGGGGACAGGGAAGCAATCAGCCCCAGCATTTT.

This chain uses TRBV20-1 with TRBJ2-3, with TRBD2 identical over 8 bases. Trimming removed 6 bases from V and 1 base from J; junction bases left unmatched: 9. Germline CDR1 reads DFQATT; CDR2 reads SNEGSKA (reference sequence). CDR3 length: 15 residues. The CDR3 sequence is CSAPTRGGGTDTQYF. CDR3 sequence (DNA): TGCAGTGCCCCTACCCGGGGGGGGGGCACAGATACGCAGTATTTT.

For this clonotype: One junction end disagrees with the germline gene, perhaps due to a read error. The gene calls are TRBV15 and TRBJ1-1; possible D gene TRBD1, 6 bases. CDR1 and CDR2 (germline): LNHNV, YYDKDF (reference sequence). The CDR3 sequence is 13 residues long. CDR3 in DNA: TGTGCCAGCAGCCAGGGGTCGGGCCCTGAAGCTTTCTTT. Its translation is CASSQGSGPEAFF.

This clonotype showed up just a few times. The rearrangement joins TRBV2 to TRBJ2-2; D remains unclear. The CDR3 has 14 amino acids. V was cut by 7 bases and J by 6 bases, with 15 bases left in between. Per germline, CDR1 SNHLY and CDR2 FYNNEI. This CDR3 is CASNPLSAAGELFF. The DNA of the CDR3 is TGTGCCAGCAATCCTCTAAGTGCGGCCGGGGAGCTGTTTTTT.

There are many counts of this clonotype. This sequence joins TRBV7-6 and TRBJ2-2; no firm D call. This CDR3 is 13 amino acids long. Germline V gives CDR1 SGHVS, CDR2 FNYEAQ. The V end was cut by 1 base, the J end by 7 bases, with 7 bases between. Here the CDR3 DNA reads TGTGCCAGCAGCTTAGTGATCTTCGGGGAGCTGTTTTTT. Translating gives CASSLVIFGELFF.

This rearrangement joins TRBV28 to TRBJ2-5, with 8 bases fitting TRBD1. The CDR3 sequence is 15 residues long. CDR1 MDHEN and CDR2 SYDVKM come from the germline V gene. V shed 1 base and J 5 bases; nucleotides not matched to a gene: 6. This CDR3 is CASSLSAGGMETQYF. The CDR3 nucleotides are TGTGCCAGCAGTTTATCGGCAGGGGGCATGGAGACCCAGTACTTC. Filled out from reference TRBV28 and TRBJ2-5, the complete variable domain reads DVKVTQSSRYLVKRTGEKVFLECVQDMDHENMFWYRQDPGLGLRLIYFSYDVKMKEKGDIPEGYSVSREKKERFSLILESASTNQTSMYLCASSLSAGGMETQYFGPGTRLLVL.

The chain recombines TRBV15 with TRBJ2-5, with a weak D call TRBD1 (6 bases). V was trimmed by 6 bases and J by 5 bases, leaving 10 bases between them. Germline V gives CDR1 LNHNV, CDR2 YYDKDF (reference sequence). CDR3 length: 12 residues. DNA for the CDR3: TGTGCCACCAGGGGGGCAGCGGAGACCCAGTACTTC. It specifies CATRGAAETQYF.

The V and J genes are TRBV10-3 and TRBJ2-1, with 9 bases matching TRBD1. The CDR3 totals 16 residues. Trimming took 4 bases from V and 3 from J; bases not matched to a gene: 7. The V gene's germline CDR1 is ENHRY and CDR2 SYGVKD. CDR3 residues: CAISVPGTGSYNEQFF. DNA of the CDR3: TGTGCCATCAGTGTTCCCGGGACAGGGAGCTACAATGAGCAGTTCTTC.

The chain carries TRBV24-1 and TRBJ2-3; 9 bases map to TRBD2. Germline loops: CDR1 KGHDR, CDR2 SFDVKD. The CDR3 length is 15 residues. V shed 3 bases and J 5 bases; nucleotides not matched to a gene: 5. The CDR3 DNA sequence: TGTGCCACCAGTGATCCCAGCGGGAGGAGAGATACGCAGTATTTT. This encodes CATSDPSGRRDTQYF.

The V gene is TRBV12-3 or TRBV12-4, the J gene TRBJ1-1; unclear D gene. The CDR3 extends over 13 amino acids. Trimming removed 6 bases at V and 3 bases at J, with 11 bases between. The CDR3 sequence is CASRPSSDTEAFF. DNA for the CDR3: TGTGCCAGCAGGCCCTCCAGTGACACTGAAGCTTTCTTT.

The V gene is TRBV2, the J gene TRBJ1-4; D is uncertain. The CDR3 covers 14 residues. Trimming pared 3 bases from V and 6 bases from J, leaving 11 bases between. Per the germline V gene, CDR1 is SNHLY and CDR2 is FYNNEI. The CDR3 DNA sequence: TGTGCCAGCAGTGAGAGAGATAGAGATGAAAAACTGTTTTTT. Translated: CASSERDRDEKLFF.

The chain is built from TRBV10-1 and TRBJ2-5; 7 bases line up with TRBD1. The CDR3 totals 15 residues. V lost 3 bases, J lost 2 bases, and 6 bases stayed unmatched. Per germline, CDR1 WNHNN and CDR2 SYGVQD (reference sequence). The chain's CDR3 is CASSDLARGQETQYF. The CDR3 nucleotides read TGCGCCAGCAGTGATCTGGCCAGGGGGCAAGAGACCCAGTACTTC.

This rearrangement joins TRBV7-3 to TRBJ2-7; 7 bases agree with TRBD1. The CDR3 has 20 residues. Germline V gene sequence: CDR1 SGHTA, CDR2 FQGTGA. Losses at the gene ends were 2 bases for V and 0 bases for J; bases not matched to a gene: 19. The CDR3 reads CASSLLGRALQGDSSYEQYF. The CDR3 nucleotides read TGTGCCAGCAGCTTATTAGGCAGGGCCCTCCAGGGGGACAGCTCCTACGAGCAGTACTTC.

In its sample, this clonotype was seen once. V is TRBV5-6 and J is TRBJ2-7; unclear D gene. The CDR3 totals 13 residues. Trimming stripped 2 bases from V and 1 base from J, with 7 bases between. Germline lookup yields CDR1 SGHDT and CDR2 YYEEEE. Here the CDR3 reads CASSFSPSYEQYF. The CDR3 region has the DNA TGTGCCAGCAGCTTTTCTCCATCCTACGAGCAGTACTTC.

In DNA, the CDR3 is TGTGCCAGCAGCTTAGGGTTCGGGACAGCGTATAATTCACCCCTCCACTTT. Translating it yields CASSLGFGTAYNSPLHF. The chain couples TRBV7-8 to TRBJ1-6, with 7 positions matching TRBD1. V gave up 1 base and J gave up 4 bases; unmatched junction bases: 7. The CDR3 extends over 17 amino acids. CDR1 is SGHVS, CDR2 FQNEAQ, per germline.